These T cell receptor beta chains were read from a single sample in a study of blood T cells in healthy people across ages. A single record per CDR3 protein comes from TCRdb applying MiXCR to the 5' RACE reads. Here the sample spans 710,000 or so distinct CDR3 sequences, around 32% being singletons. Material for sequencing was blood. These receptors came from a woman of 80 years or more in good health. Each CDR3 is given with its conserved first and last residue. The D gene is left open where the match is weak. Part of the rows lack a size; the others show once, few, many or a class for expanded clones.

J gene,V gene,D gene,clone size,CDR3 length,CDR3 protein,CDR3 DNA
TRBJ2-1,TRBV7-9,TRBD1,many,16,CASSRAGQGLYNEQFF,TGTGCCAGCAGCCGAGCGGGACAGGGCCTCTACAATGAGCAGTTCTTC
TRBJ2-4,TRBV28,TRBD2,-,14,CASSPGTSGNIQYF,TGTGCCAGCAGTCCTGGGACTAGCGGTAACATTCAGTACTTC
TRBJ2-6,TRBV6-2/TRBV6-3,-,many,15,CASTPSGSGANVLTF,TGTGCCAGCACCCCATCGGGGTCCGGGGCCAACGTCCTGACTTTC
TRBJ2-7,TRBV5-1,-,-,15,CASSFLLSSYDEQYF,TGCGCCAGCAGCTTTCTCCTGAGCTCTTACGATGAGCAGTACTTC
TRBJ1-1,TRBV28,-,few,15,CARSFLRGAGTEAFF,TGTGCCCGCAGTTTCCTAAGGGGCGCGGGCACTGAAGCTTTCTTT
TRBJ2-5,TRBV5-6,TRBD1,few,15,CASSLSTGVGETQYF,TGTGCCAGCAGCTTGTCGACAGGGGTGGGAGAGACCCAGTACTTC
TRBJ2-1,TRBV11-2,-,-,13,CASSLEWRGRQFF,TGTGCCAGCAGCTTAGAGTGGAGGGGGAGACAGTTCTTC
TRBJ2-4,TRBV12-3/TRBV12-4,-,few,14,CASSLGQAEIIQYF,TGTGCCAGCAGTTTAGGGCAGGCAGAAATCATTCAGTACTTC
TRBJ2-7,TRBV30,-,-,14,CAWSVSSTSYEQYF,TGTGCCTGGAGTGTTTCCTCAACGTCCTACGAGCAGTACTTC
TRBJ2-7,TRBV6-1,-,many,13,CASSERGAYEQYF,TGTGCCAGCAGTGAAAGGGGGGCCTACGAGCAGTACTTC
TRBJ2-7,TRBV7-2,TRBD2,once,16,CASSLVGSGAIYEQYF,TGTGCCAGCAGCTTAGTCGGTAGCGGGGCCATCTACGAGCAGTACTTC
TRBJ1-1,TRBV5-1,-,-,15,CASSLDIQVNTEAFF,TGCGCCAGCAGCTTGGATATACAGGTGAACACTGAAGCTTTCTTT
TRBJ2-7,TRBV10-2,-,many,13,CASTEISSREQYF,TGCGCCAGCACTGAAATTTCTAGTCGCGAGCAGTACTTC
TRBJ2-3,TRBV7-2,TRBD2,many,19,CASSGRNPSGGANTDTQYF,TGTGCCAGCAGCGGGCGAAATCCTAGCGGGGGGGCCAACACAGATACGCAGTATTTT
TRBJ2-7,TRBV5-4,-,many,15,CASSDPGLQVNEQYF,TGTGCCAGCAGCGACCCGGGCCTTCAAGTGAACGAGCAGTACTTC